The present entry profiles one T cell receptor beta chain with its context. Its antigen is still unknown. This entry is derived from a study of Tregs in tolerant kidney transplant recipients. Study findings and constraints: The most relevant donor-specific Treg TCRbeta repertoire apparently came from expansion with activated donor B cells. Biological reproducibility was not directly addressed, but technical replication error appeared minimal. Findings come from small patient numbers and require larger validation.

This CDR3 is 13 amino acids long. Germline CDR1 and CDR2: LNHDA and SQIVND (reference sequence). The V gene lost 3 bases and the J gene lost 7 bases, with 12 bases spanning the gap. Unstimulated regulatory T cells (CD4+CD25+CD127-), CD4+CD25- non-regulatory cells, CD4 and CD8 cells were FACS-sorted from thawed PBMCs. Produced via immunoSEQ multiplex PCR; TCRdb's table is partial and in-frame only. The sample holds roughly 250,000 clones, 80% to 85% seen once. V is TRBV19 and J is TRBJ1-1; no firm D call. This TCR was sampled from a human donor in good health. Source material: CD4+ T cells from blood. In nucleotides, the CDR3 is TGTGCCAGTAGTATGGTGACGCCCTATGAAGCTTTCTTT. Residues: CASSMVTPYEAFF.